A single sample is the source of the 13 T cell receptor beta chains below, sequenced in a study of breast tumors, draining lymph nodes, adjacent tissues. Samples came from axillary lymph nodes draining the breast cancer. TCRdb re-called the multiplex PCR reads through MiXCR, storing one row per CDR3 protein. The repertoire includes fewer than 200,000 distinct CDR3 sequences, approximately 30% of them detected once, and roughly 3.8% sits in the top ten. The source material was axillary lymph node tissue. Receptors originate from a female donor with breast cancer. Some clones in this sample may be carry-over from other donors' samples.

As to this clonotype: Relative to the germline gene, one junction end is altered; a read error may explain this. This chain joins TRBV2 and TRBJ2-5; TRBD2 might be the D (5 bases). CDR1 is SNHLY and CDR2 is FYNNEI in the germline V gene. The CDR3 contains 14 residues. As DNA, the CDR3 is TGCGCCAGCACCAGACTTCTCGCCGGGGAGACCCAGCACTTC. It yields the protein CASTRLLAGETQHF.

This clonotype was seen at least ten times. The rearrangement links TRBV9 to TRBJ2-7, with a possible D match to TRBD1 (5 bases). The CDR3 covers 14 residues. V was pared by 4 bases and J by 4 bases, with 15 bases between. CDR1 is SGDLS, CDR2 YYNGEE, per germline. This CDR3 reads CASSPSQGSYEQYF. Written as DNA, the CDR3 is TGTGCCAGCAGCCCCTCTCAGGGTTCATACGAGCAGTACTTC. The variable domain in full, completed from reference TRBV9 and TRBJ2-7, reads DSGVTQTPKHLITATGQRVTLRCSPRSGDLSVYWYQQSLDQGLQFLIQYYNGEERAKGNILERFSAQQFPDLHSELNLSSLELGDSALYFCASSPSQGSYEQYFGPGTRLTVT.

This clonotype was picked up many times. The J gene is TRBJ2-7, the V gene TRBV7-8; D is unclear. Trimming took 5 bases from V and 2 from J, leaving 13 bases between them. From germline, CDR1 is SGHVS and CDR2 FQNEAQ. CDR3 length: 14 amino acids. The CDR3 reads CASSPKGLTYEQYF. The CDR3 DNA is TGTGCCAGCAGCCCTAAGGGCCTCACCTACGAGCAGTACTTC.

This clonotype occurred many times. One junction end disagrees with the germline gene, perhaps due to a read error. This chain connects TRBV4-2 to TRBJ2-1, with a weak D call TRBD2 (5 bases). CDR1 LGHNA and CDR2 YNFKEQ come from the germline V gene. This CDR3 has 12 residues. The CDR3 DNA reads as TGTGCCAGCAGCCAAGACTGGAGGCGTCCCTTTTTT. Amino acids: CASSQDWRRPFF.

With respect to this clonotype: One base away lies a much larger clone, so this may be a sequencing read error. For the CDR3, the DNA is TGTGCCAGCTCACCAAGGACAGCTAACTATGGCCACACCTTC. Its protein product is CASSPRTANYGHTF. J is TRBJ1-2 and V is TRBV18, with D maybe TRBD1 (6 bases). Germline CDR1 KGHSH, CDR2 LQKENI. This CDR3 comprises 14 residues.

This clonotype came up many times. The CDR3 DNA reads as TGTGCCAGCAGCTTTCGCGGGGGAGACCTACTTGAGCAGTACTTC. Translation gives CASSFRGGDLLEQYF. The genes are TRBV7-2 and TRBJ2-7; 7 nucleotides agree with TRBD2. The CDR3 spans 15 residues. J lost 7 bases, V lost 3 bases, and 12 bases had no gene match. The germline V gene encodes CDR1 SGHTA and CDR2 FQGNSA. The full variable domain, with the rest looked up from reference TRBV7-2 and TRBJ2-7, is GAGVSQSPSNKVTEKGKDVELRCDPISGHTALYWYRQSLGQGLEFLIYFQGNSAPDKSGLPSDRFSAERTGGSVSTLTIQRTQQEDSAVYLCASSFRGGDLLEQYFGPGTRLTVT.

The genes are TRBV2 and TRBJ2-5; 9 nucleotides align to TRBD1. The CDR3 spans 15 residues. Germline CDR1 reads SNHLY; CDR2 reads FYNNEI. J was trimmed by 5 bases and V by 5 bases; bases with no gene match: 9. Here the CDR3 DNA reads TGTGCCAGCAGTAAAACCGGGACAGGGTTTGAGACCCAGTACTTC. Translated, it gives CASSKTGTGFETQYF.

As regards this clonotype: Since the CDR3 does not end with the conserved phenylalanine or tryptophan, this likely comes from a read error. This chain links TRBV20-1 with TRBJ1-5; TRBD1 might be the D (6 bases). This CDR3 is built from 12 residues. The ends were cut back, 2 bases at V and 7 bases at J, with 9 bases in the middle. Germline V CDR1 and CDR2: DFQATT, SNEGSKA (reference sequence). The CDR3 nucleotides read TGCAGTGCTAGACAGGGGTTCCAGCCCCAGCATCTT. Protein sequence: CSARQGFQPQHL.

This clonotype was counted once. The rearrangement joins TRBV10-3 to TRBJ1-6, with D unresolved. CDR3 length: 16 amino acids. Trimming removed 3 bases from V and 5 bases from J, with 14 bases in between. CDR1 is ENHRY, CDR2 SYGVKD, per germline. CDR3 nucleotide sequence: TGTGCCATCAGTGAATTCCCAGGCAGAGATAATTCACCCCTCCACTTT. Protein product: CAISEFPGRDNSPLHF.

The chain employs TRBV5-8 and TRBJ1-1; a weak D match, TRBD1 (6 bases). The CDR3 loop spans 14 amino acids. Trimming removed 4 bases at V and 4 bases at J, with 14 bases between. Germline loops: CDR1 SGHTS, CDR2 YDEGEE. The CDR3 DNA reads TGTGCCAGCAGCCACAGGGAGATGGGCACTGAAGCTTTCTTT. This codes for CASSHREMGTEAFF. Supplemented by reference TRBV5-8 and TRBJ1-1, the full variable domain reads EAGVTQSPTHLIKTRGQQATLRCSPISGHTSVYWYQQALGLGLQFLLWYDEGEERNRGNFPPRFSGRQFPNYSSELNVNALELEDSALYLCASSHREMGTEAFFGQGTRLTVV.

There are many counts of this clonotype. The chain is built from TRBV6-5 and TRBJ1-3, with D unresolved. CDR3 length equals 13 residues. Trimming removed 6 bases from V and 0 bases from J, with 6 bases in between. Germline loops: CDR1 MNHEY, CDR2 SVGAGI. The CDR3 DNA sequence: TGTGCCAGCAGATACAGCTCTGGAAACACCATATATTTT. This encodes CASRYSSGNTIYF.

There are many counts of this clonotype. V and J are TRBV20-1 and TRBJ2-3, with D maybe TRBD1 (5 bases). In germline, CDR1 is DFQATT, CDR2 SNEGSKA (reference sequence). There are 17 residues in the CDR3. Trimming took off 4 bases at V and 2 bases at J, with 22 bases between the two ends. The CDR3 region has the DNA TGCAGTGCTACGCAGTCACGAGGTGGGGCCTTCACAGATACGCAGTATTTT. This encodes CSATQSRGGAFTDTQYF.

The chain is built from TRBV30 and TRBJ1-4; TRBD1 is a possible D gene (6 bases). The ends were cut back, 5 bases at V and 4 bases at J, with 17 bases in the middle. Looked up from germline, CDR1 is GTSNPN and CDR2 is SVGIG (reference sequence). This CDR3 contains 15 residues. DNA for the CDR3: TGTGCCTGGCAGTATCAGGGGCGTAATAATGAAAAACTGTTTTTT. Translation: CAWQYQGRNNEKLFF.